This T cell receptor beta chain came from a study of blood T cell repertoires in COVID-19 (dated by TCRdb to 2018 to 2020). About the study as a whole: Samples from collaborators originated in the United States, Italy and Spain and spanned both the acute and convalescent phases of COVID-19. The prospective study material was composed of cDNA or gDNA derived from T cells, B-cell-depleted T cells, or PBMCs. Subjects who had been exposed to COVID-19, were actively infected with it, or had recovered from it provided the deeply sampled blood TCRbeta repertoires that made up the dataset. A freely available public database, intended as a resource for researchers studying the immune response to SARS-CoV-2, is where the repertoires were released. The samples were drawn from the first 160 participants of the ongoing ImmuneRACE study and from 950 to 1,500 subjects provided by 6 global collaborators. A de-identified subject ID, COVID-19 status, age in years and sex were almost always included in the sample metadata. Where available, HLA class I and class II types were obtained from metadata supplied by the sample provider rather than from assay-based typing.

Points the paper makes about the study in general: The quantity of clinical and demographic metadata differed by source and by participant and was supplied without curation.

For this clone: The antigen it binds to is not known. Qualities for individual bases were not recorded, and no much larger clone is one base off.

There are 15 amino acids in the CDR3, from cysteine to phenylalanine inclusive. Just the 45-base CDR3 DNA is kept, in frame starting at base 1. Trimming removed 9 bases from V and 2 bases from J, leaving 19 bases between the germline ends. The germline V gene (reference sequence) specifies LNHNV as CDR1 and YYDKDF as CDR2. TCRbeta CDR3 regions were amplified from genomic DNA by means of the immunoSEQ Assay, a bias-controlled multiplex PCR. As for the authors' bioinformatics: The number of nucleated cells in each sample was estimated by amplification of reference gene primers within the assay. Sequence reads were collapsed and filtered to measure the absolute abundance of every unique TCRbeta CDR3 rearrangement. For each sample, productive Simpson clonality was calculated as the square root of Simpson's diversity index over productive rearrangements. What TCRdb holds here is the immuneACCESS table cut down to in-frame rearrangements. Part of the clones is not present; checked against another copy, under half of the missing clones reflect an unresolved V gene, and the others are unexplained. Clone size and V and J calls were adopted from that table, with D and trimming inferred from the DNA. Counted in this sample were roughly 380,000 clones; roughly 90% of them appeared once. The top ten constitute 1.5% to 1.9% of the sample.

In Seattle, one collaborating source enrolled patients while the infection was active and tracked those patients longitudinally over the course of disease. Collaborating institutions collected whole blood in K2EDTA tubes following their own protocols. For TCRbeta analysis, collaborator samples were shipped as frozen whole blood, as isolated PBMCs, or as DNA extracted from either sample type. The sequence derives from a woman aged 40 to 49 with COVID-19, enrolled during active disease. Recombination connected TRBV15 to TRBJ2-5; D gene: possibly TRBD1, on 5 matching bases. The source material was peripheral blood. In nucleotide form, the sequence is TGTGCCACAAGCCTCGGATGGGGCAATCAAGAGACCCAGTACTTC. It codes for CATSLGWGNQETQYF.